This TCR beta chain was sequenced for a study of CD8+ T cells in alopecia areata. Study-wide results and limits: Among the top 100, expanded CD8+ clones, as well as scalp clonality, were significantly decreased by tofacitinib.

Remarks on this clone: The antigen remains unidentified.

Treatment: oral pan-JAK inhibitor, 5-10 mg twice daily. Reverse transcribed after extraction, RNA yielded cDNA as the sequencing template. Repertoires were generated with immunoSEQ multiplex PCR, while TCRdb's copy carries only in-frame clones and drops some. Of about 180,000 clones in the sample, roughly 60% were seen once. The germline CDR1 and CDR2 sequences are SEHNR and FQNEAQ (reference sequence). The CDR3 length is 16 residues. Trimming took 0 bases from V and 6 from J; bases not matched to a gene: 10. The TCR comes from a human donor with alopecia areata. Specimen: CD4+ T cells sorted from blood, collected around week 55, from a patient treated with tofacitinib. The chain combines TRBV7-9 with TRBJ2-7; 8 bases align to TRBD2. Here the CDR3 reads CASSLASGGPVSEQYF. The CDR3 DNA sequence: TGTGCCAGCAGCTTAGCGTCGGGAGGGCCGGTGAGCGAGCAGTACTTC.